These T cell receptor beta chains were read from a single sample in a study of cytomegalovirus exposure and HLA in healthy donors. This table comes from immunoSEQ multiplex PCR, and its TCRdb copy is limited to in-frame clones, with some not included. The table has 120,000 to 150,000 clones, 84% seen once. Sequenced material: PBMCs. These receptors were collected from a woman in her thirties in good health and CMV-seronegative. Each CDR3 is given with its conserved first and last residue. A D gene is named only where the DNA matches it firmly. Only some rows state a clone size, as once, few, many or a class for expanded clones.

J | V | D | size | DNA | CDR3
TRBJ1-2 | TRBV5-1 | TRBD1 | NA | TGCGCCAGCAGCTTGTTGGGGACAGACTATGGCTACACCTTC | CASSLLGTDYGYTF
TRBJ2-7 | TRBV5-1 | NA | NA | TGCGCCAGCAGCTCCGGGGGGACAAACTCCTACGAGCAGTACTTC | CASSSGGTNSYEQYF
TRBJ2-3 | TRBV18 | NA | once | TGTGCCAGCTCACCACTTTTAGCGGAACTCACAGATACGCAGTATTTT | CASSPLLAELTDTQYF
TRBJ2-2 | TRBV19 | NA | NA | TGTGCCAGTAGTATCGTCAGCGACACCGGGGAGCTGTTTTTT | CASSIVSDTGELFF
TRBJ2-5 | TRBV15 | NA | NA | TGTGCCACCAGCAGAGGGGACTTCCTGACGCAAGAGACCCAGTACTTC | CATSRGDFLTQETQYF
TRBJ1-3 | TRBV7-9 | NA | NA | TGTGCCAGCAGCTTAGCCAGGGCCACTACTGGAAACACCATATATTTT | CASSLARATTGNTIYF
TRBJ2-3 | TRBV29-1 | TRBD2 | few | TGCAGCGTTAAGCGGCGGGGGGGCGGCTCTGACACAGATACGCAGTATTTT | CSVKRRGGGSDTDTQYF
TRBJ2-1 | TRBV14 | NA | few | TGTGCCAGCAGCCAAGCAATTGAGCAGTTCTTC | CASSQAIEQFF
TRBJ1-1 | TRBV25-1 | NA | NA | TGTGCCAGCAGTGAATTGGGAGGGACCGGGAACACTGAAGCTTTCTTT | CASSELGGTGNTEAFF
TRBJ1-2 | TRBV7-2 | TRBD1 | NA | TGTGCCAGCAGACCCTCCTACTCAGGGGGCGCTGGGGGCTACACCTTC | CASRPSYSGGAGGYTF
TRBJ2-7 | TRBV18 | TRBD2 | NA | TGTGCCAGCTCACCCGGCGGTACTAGCGGACCGGGTGAGCAGTACTTC | CASSPGGTSGPGEQYF
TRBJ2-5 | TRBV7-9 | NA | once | TGTGCCAGCAGCCCCCCCAGGACAGGGAGGGTGAGACAAGAGACCCAGTACTTC | CASSPPRTGRVRQETQYF
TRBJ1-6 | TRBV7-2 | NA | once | TGTGCCAGCAGCCCACGGGGGACCGGGCTCGGTTCACCCCTCCACTTT | CASSPRGTGLGSPLHF
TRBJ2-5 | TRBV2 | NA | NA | TGTGCCAGCAGTGATAGGGGGACCACGGGAGAGACCCAGTACTTC | CASSDRGTTGETQYF
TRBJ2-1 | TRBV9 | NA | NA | TGTGCCAGCAGCGTAGTGGAGGGGTGGGGTGAGCAGTTCTTC | CASSVVEGWGEQFF
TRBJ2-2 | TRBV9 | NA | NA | TGTGCCAGCAGCGTAGATTCTACCGCTCTTTACGGGGAGCTGTTTTTT | CASSVDSTALYGELFF